A single sample is the source of the 23 T cell receptor beta chains below, sequenced in a study of shared clonotypes between healthy human individuals. The protocol was immunoSEQ multiplex PCR, while the TCRdb copy is restricted to in-frame clones and leaves out a portion. This sample carries approximately 100,000 clones, about 70% of them seen once, and the ten largest clones take approximately 25%. Sequenced input: memory CD8+ T cells sorted from blood. Regarding subset: CD45RO+ cells pooled with CCR7-negative TemRA cells. Source of these receptors: a woman in her 30s in good health.

The V gene is TRBV27, the J gene TRBJ2-7; D unresolved. The CDR3 is made up of 15 amino acids. Per the germline V gene, CDR1 is MNHEY and CDR2 is SMNVEV (reference sequence). The V gene lost 3 bases and the J gene lost 0 bases, with 12 bases spanning the gap. Written as DNA, the CDR3 is TGTGCCAGCAGTTTGGTCGGTAGAAGCTCCTACGAGCAGTACTTC. It codes for CASSLVGRSSYEQYF.

This clone was detected only a few times. The rearrangement links TRBV5-4 to TRBJ2-4; 8 positions agree with TRBD2. Trimming cost V 0 bases and J 1 base; bases outside gene matches: 3. The CDR3 totals 16 residues. Germline V gene sequence: CDR1 SGHNT, CDR2 YYREEE (reference sequence). The CDR3 nucleotides are TGTGCCAGCAGCTTGGGGCGGGAGGCGGCCAAAAACATTCAGTACTTC. The encoded protein is CASSLGREAAKNIQYF.

The J gene is TRBJ2-5, the V gene TRBV7-9, with 10 bases lining up with TRBD1. Trimming took 6 bases from V and 5 from J; bases not matched to a gene: 9. Germline lookup yields CDR1 SEHNR and CDR2 FQNEAQ (reference sequence). CDR3 size: 15 residues. The CDR3 is CASSPTGGFGETQYF. Written as DNA, the CDR3 is TGTGCCAGCAGTCCGACAGGGGGCTTTGGGGAGACCCAGTACTTC.

This clone was seen more than once but under ten times. This chain joins TRBV6-5 and TRBJ2-7; TRBD1 matches 10 bases. This CDR3 comprises 15 residues. J gave up 3 bases and V 6 bases, and 8 bases lay outside the gene matches. Germline V gene sequence: CDR1 MNHEY, CDR2 SVGAGI. The CDR3 spells CASSQIGTGDYEQYF. The CDR3 nucleotides are TGTGCCAGCAGCCAAATCGGGACAGGGGACTACGAGCAGTACTTC.

The CDR3 coding sequence is TGTGCCAGTAGTGCGCTGTTAGGATTGGAGCAGTATTTT. It translates to CASSALLGLEQYF. The chain links TRBV19 to TRBJ2-3; D call uncertain. V was cut by 5 bases and J by 11 bases, with 17 bases left in between. CDR3 length: 13 amino acids. In germline, CDR1 is LNHDA, CDR2 SQIVND (reference sequence).

The chain joins TRBV20-1 to TRBJ2-7; D is undetermined. This CDR3 has 11 residues. Between the trimmed V and J ends, which lost 2 bases and 6 bases, there was a span of 8 bases. Germline assignment: CDR1 DFQATT and CDR2 SNEGSKA (reference sequence). The CDR3 coding sequence is TGCAGTGCTAGATTAGGTACCGAGCAGTACTTC. Protein product: CSARLGTEQYF.

CDR3 sequence: CASSHNGLEQFF. The CDR3 DNA is TGTGCCAGCAGCCACAACGGCCTTGAGCAGTTCTTC. The gene calls are TRBV11-2 and TRBJ2-1; D unresolved. The CDR3 has 12 residues. V gave up 5 bases and J gave up 9 bases, with 11 bases separating them. Germline V gene lookup returns CDR1 SGHAT and CDR2 FQNNGV.

The chain carries TRBV4-1 and TRBJ1-2; 7 bases are shared with TRBD1. The CDR3 spans 15 residues. V trimming: 0 bases; J trimming: 8 bases; junction bases outside the gene matches: 9. CDR1 is MGHRA, CDR2 YSYEKL, per germline. CDR3 DNA sequence: TGCGCCAGCAGCCAAGACAGACAGGGTACGGTCGGCTACACCTTC. Protein product: CASSQDRQGTVGYTF.

The chain employs TRBV5-4 and TRBJ2-3; D might be TRBD2 (6 bases). Trimming left V 9 bases short and J 7 bases short, with 9 bases between. CDR1 is SGHNT, CDR2 YYREEE, per germline (reference sequence). The CDR3 spans 10 residues. CDR3 residues: CAIGGNTQYF. Here the CDR3 DNA reads TGTGCCATTGGGGGGAATACGCAGTATTTT. The full variable domain, in which reference TRBV5-4 and TRBJ2-3 provide the parts outside the CDR3, is ETGVTQSPTHLIKTRGQQVTLRCSSQSGHNTVSWYQQALGQGPQFIFQYYREEENGRGNFPPRFSGLQFPNYSSELNVNALELDDSALYLCAIGGNTQYFGPGTRLTVL.

This clone showed up just once. V gene TRBV30 combines with J gene TRBJ2-5, with D tentatively TRBD1 (6 bases). The DNA end favors TRBJ2-7, so the J call may be wrong. There are 12 residues in the CDR3. The V gene's germline CDR1 is GTSNPN and CDR2 SVGIG (reference sequence). The CDR3 DNA reads TGTGCCTGGAGTCCCAAGGGGGTCGAGCAGTACTTC. This translates into CAWSPKGVEQYF.

This clone occurred a few times. V and J are TRBV7-9 and TRBJ1-2, with D maybe TRBD1 (5 bases). Trimming stripped 1 base from V and 8 bases from J, with 11 bases between. Germline CDR1 and CDR2: SEHNR and FQNEAQ (reference sequence). CDR3 length equals 13 residues. The DNA for the CDR3 is TGTGCCAGCAGCTTAGGTGGGACCTGGGGCTACACCTTC. Protein: CASSLGGTWGYTF.

CDR3 residues: CASSYIDTAKNIQYF. The CDR3 DNA is TGTGCCAGCAGTTACATCGATACAGCCAAAAACATTCAGTACTTC. V and J are TRBV28 and TRBJ2-4, with D hard to call. The V gene lost 4 bases and the J gene lost 0 bases, with 10 bases spanning the gap. This CDR3 spans 15 amino acids. Germline V gene sequence: CDR1 MDHEN, CDR2 SYDVKM.

The J gene is TRBJ2-7, the V gene TRBV2, with D uncertain. This CDR3 is 15 amino acids long. Germline V gives CDR1 SNHLY, CDR2 FYNNEI. V was cut by 3 bases and J by 5 bases, with 17 bases left in between. CDR3 bases: TGTGCCAGCAGTGACAGGCTCCTTCTCCTCCACGAGCAGTACTTC. The encoded protein is CASSDRLLLLHEQYF.

This clone was seen only a few times. The V and J genes are TRBV25-1 and TRBJ2-1; 7 positions match TRBD2. With 2 bases clipped from V and 2 bases from J, the junction kept 9 bases outside the gene matches. Germline V lookup: CDR1 MGHDK, CDR2 SYGVNS. The CDR3 has 17 residues. The CDR3: CASSEGLLSGTYNEQFF. The CDR3, as DNA: TGTGCCAGCAGTGAAGGATTATTAAGCGGGACCTACAATGAGCAGTTCTTC.

V is TRBV7-9 and J is TRBJ1-1; TRBD1 aligns across 7 bases. CDR1 SEHNR and CDR2 FQNEAQ come from the germline V gene (reference sequence). V trimming: 3 bases; J trimming: 4 bases; junction bases outside the gene matches: 2. The CDR3 is made up of 13 amino acids. Written as DNA, the CDR3 is TGTGCCAGCAGCTTTGACAGGGTCACTGAAGCTTTCTTT. It encodes CASSFDRVTEAFF.

The CDR3 sequence is CASSPNRGWNTEAFF. The CDR3, as DNA: TGTGCCAGCAGCCCCAACAGGGGCTGGAACACTGAAGCTTTCTTT. The V call is TRBV11-2, the J call TRBJ1-1, with 7 bases matching TRBD1. The trim removed 5 bases at V and 1 base at J, leaving 7 bases unmatched. The CDR3 is made up of 15 amino acids. The germline V gene encodes CDR1 SGHAT and CDR2 FQNNGV.

This sequence joins TRBV7-9 and TRBJ2-7; 9 bases agree with TRBD1. The CDR3 is 13 amino acids. Germline CDR1 is SEHNR and CDR2 is FQNEAQ (reference sequence). J gave up 3 bases and V 4 bases, and 1 base lay outside the gene matches. CDR3 sequence reads: CASSSDRGYEQYF. The CDR3 coding sequence is TGTGCCAGCAGCTCGGACAGGGGCTACGAGCAGTACTTC. The variable domain in full, completed from reference TRBV7-9 and TRBJ2-7, reads DTGVSQNPRHKITKRGQNVTFRCDPISEHNRLYWYRQTLGQGPEFLTYFQNEAQLEKSRLLSDRFSAERPKGSFSTLEIQRTEQGDSAMYLCASSSDRGYEQYFGPGTRLTVT.

The V call is TRBV29-1, the J call TRBJ1-1, with 9 bases that match TRBD1. Trimming removed 7 bases from V and 5 bases from J; junction bases left unmatched: 8. The CDR3 has 13 residues. Per germline, CDR1 SQVTM and CDR2 ANQGSEA. The CDR3 here is CSGGRGQGTEAFF. Here the CDR3 DNA reads TGCAGCGGGGGAAGGGGACAGGGAACTGAAGCTTTCTTT.

The chain has TRBV7-9 and TRBJ1-2; 10 positions match TRBD1. Per germline, CDR1 SEHNR and CDR2 FQNEAQ (reference sequence). V was pared by 4 bases and J by 4 bases, with 6 bases of the junction left unmatched. The CDR3 runs 15 residues. In nucleotides, the CDR3 is TGTGCCAGCAGCTCCGGACAGGGGGTTCTCTATGGCTACACCTTC. As protein: CASSSGQGVLYGYTF.

This chain joins TRBV5-1 and TRBJ2-3, with 7 bases fitting TRBD2. CDR1 SGHRS and CDR2 YFSETQ come from the germline V gene. This CDR3 comprises 15 residues. The V gene end was trimmed by 2 bases and the J gene end by 5 bases; junction bases not matched to a gene: 8. The CDR3 DNA follows: TGCGCCAGCAGCTTCTTGGGAGGGCCTCGAGATACGCAGTATTTT. This encodes CASSFLGGPRDTQYF.

The rearrangement links TRBV27 to TRBJ1-5, with D perhaps TRBD1 (5 bases). The germline V and J ends were trimmed by 6 bases and 3 bases, with 9 bases remaining between them. The CDR3 runs to 13 residues. Germline lookup yields CDR1 MNHEY and CDR2 SMNVEV (reference sequence). In nucleotides, the CDR3 is TGTGCCAGCAGCGGGGGACCCAATCAGCCCCAGCATTTT. This gives the protein CASSGGPNQPQHF.

J is TRBJ2-5 and V is TRBV4-2; 7 bases agree with TRBD2. The CDR3 length is 14 residues. Per germline, CDR1 LGHNA and CDR2 YNFKEQ. After removal of 4 bases from V and 1 base from J, the junction contained 3 bases not matched to a gene. The CDR3 sequence is CASSPGLVQETQYF. The CDR3 bases are TGTGCCAGCAGCCCTGGACTAGTCCAAGAGACCCAGTACTTC.

This rearrangement joins TRBV6-6 to TRBJ2-2; the D is unclear. V was trimmed by 2 bases and J by 2 bases, leaving 12 bases between them. Germline CDR1 reads MNHNY; CDR2 reads SVGAGI (reference sequence). The CDR3 sequence is 16 residues long. The CDR3 coding sequence is TGTGCCAGCAGTTACCGGGTAACGGTTAACACCGGGGAGCTGTTTTTT. Its protein product is CASSYRVTVNTGELFF.